This section outlines one T cell receptor (beta chain) sequence together with its context. The antigen remains unidentified. Profiling relied on immunoSEQ multiplex PCR, and the TCRdb table lists in-frame clones only, not all of them. The sample lists about 2,600 clones, roughly 72% seen once, with about 41% in the top ten. This entry belongs to a study of CD8 T cell repertoires and HIV-1 epitope variants. V was pared by 5 bases and J by 3 bases, with 14 bases between. Germline-derived CDR1 and CDR2 are MNHEY and SMNVEV (reference sequence). The CDR3 spans 15 residues. This TCR came from a male donor with HIV. Source material: cultured CD8+ T cells derived from PBMCs. The V call is TRBV27, the J call TRBJ1-3; TRBD1 might be the D (5 bases). The CDR3 region has the DNA TGTGCCAGCAGTCTAACCGCAGGGTTTGGAAACACCATATATTTT. Its protein product is CASSLTAGFGNTIYF.